This section outlines one TCR beta chain sequence together with its context. These data come from a study of quantifying T cell responses using KT2 cells. On the study more broadly: TCR alpha and beta constant-region primers primed reverse transcription of RNA. Estimated efficiency of the T4 ligation step was above 9% under optimum conditions. The second PCR ran as a qPCR until a predetermined fluorescence threshold was reached.

The cDNA 3' end received a ligated oligonucleotide with a UMI. An equimolar mix of RC1.1 and RC1.2 primed the beta chain across TRBC1 and TRBC2. TCRdb reprocessed the UMI-ligation and nested PCR reads with MiXCR, giving one entry per CDR3 protein. The sample has around 50,000 distinct CDR3 sequences, roughly 12% seen once. The CDR3 extends over 19 amino acids. The germline CDR1 and CDR2 sequences are LGHNA and YNFKEQ. Deletions cut 2 bases from V and 0 bases from J, with 21 bases between. This receptor was identified in a human donor. The rearrangement links TRBV4-2 to TRBJ2-3; TRBD2 is a possible D gene (5 bases). The sample was PBMCs spiked with cells of the T cell clone KT2. In nucleotides, the CDR3 is TGTGCCAGCAGCCAAAGGGCCCTGGAAGGACTGCTTAGCACAGATACGCAGTATTTT. Translation gives CASSQRALEGLLSTDTQYF.